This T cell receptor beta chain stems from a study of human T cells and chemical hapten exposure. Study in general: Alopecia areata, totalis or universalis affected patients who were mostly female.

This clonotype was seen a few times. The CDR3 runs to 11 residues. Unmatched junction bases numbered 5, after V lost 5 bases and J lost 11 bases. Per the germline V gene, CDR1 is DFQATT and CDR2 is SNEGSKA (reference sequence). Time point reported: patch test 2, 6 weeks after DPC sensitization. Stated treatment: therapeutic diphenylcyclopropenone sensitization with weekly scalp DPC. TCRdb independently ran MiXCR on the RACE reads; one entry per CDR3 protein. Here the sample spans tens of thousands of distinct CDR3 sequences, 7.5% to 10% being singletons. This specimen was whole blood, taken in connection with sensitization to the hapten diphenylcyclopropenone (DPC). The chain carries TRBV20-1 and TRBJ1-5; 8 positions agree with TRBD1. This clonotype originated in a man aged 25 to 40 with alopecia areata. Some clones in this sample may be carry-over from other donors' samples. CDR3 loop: CSAVQGGTQHF. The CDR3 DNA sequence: TGCAGTGCTGTACAGGGGGGGACCCAGCATTTT.